The clone carrying this T cell receptor beta chain was found many times. Its specificity is not known. Combining iRepertoire HTBI primers with Arm-PCR of CDR3 regions, the authors built TCR beta libraries. TCRdb re-called the multiplex PCR reads through MiXCR, storing one row per CDR3 protein. The data contain more than 300,000 distinct CDR3 sequences, roughly 12% of them seen just once; the ten biggest clones take up about 20%. This entry is derived from a study of regulatory T cells in long-lasting Graves disease. Notes on the study in general: Persistent cases of Graves' showed reduced TCR diversity relative to newly diagnosed patients.

Regarding time point: newly diagnosed GD, antithyroid drugs for less than 3 months. PBMC-derived RNA was used for the TCR library. The CDR3 contains 16 residues. CDR1 MGHRA and CDR2 YSYEKL come from the germline V gene. Between the trimmed V and J ends, which lost 5 bases and 0 bases, there was a span of 14 bases. Separately, the same data were catalogued under a study of T cells in Graves' hyperthyroidism and ophthalmopathy.

The V call is TRBV4-1, the J call TRBJ2-1; TRBD1 might be the D (6 bases). Sequences were derived from peripheral blood mononuclear cells (PBMCs), sampled at new diagnosis, from a patient treated with antithyroid drugs. The clonotype originates from a woman under 30 with Graves disease. The CDR3 coding sequence is TGCGCCAGCAGCAGAACAGGGCGTAGCTCCTACAATGAGCAGTTCTTC. This encodes CASSRTGRSSYNEQFF.